Detailed here is one TCR beta chain. The antigen it recognizes is unknown. Base qualities are missing; no much larger clone stands one base away. This entry comes from a study of cytomegalovirus exposure and HLA in healthy donors (dated by TCRdb to 2015 to 2018). For the wider study: A later analysis indicated that the 100 to 150 validation repertoires were generated on the platform also employed for the roughly 730 repertoires of the first cohort. The aim of the study was to test whether cataloging public T cell receptors could identify signatures of past pathogen exposure. Besides the first cohort of about 730 subjects, a separate validation cohort made up of roughly 120 different subjects was used. To predict cytomegalovirus infection status, the study combined high-throughput TCR immunosequencing, statistical association of individual TCRs with disease status, and machine learning.

The protocol used for the library was the immunoSEQ multiplex PCR assay. The study's processing was this. A statistical classification framework was built to diagnose cytomegalovirus status from the catalog of TCR beta chain sequences. What TCRdb holds here is the immuneACCESS table cut down to in-frame rearrangements. Part of the clones is not present; checked against another copy, under half of the missing clones reflect an unresolved V gene, and the others are unexplained. That table supplies the V and J calls and clone size; D and trimming were determined from the DNA. This sample has about 220,000 clones in its table, and 88% of those were observed once. Clones ranked in the top ten supply around 3% of the sample. Clipping removes 2 bases from V and 8 bases from J, with 2 as the unmatched junction base count. The germline V gene encodes CDR1 MNHEY and CDR2 SVGAGI. The CDR3 runs 15 residues from the cysteine to the phenylalanine. CDR3 DNA only is kept here, 45 bases in frame from base 1.

Summary of the overall study and its limitations: In both the original and validation cohorts, the classifier was reported to diagnose cytomegalovirus status with high specificity and sensitivity. The study gave a list of 150 to 200 TCR beta chains associated with cytomegalovirus. All 120 or so repertoires were used to score co-occurrence in the validation cohort in a later analysis, because that analysis had no HLA typing for the cohort. In vitro tests confirmed that three of the cytomegalovirus-associated TCR beta chains recognize cytomegalovirus antigens. Subsequent analysis determined that TCRs grouped into clusters in the first cohort also showed a tendency toward co-occurrence across the 120 validation repertoires, and 94% of cluster scores exceeded 0. Most TCR sequences were seen in very few donors, while some public TCRs were found in many individuals. It was suggested by the authors that the approach could potentially be generalized to other disease states and immunological phenotypes.

The donors were included in the validation cohort of some 110 subjects, a group kept apart from the roughly 680-subject first cohort. The chain uses TRBV6-5 and TRBJ2-1; the junction holds 14 bases that match TRBD2. The clonotype was recovered from a young woman in good health and CMV-seronegative. The sample consisted of PBMCs. The CDR3 amino acid sequence is: CASSYRGLAGDEQFF. The sequenced DNA: TGTGCCAGCAGTTACAGGGGACTAGCGGGAGATGAGCAGTTCTTC.